Sequencing of this T cell receptor (beta chain) was carried out in a study of OX40 agonist ivuxolimab in advanced cancers. For the study at large: The dose-escalation cohort was about 87% male, with a mean age of around 60 years, ranging about 23 to 80. Partial responses were observed in three patients, of whom one had hepatocellular carcinoma and two had cutaneous melanoma.

Germline CDR1 and CDR2: SGHAT and FQNNGV. V dropped 5 bases and J dropped 0 bases, with 17 bases sitting between them. The CDR3 extends over 18 amino acids. Study results and limitations: Normalized T-cell clonal expansion was also low in some nonresponders.

In its sample, this clone was seen once. No antigen is known for it. Profiling relied on immunoSEQ multiplex PCR, and the TCRdb table lists in-frame clones only, not all of them. The sample contains tens of thousands of clones, around 93% of which appear only once. The receptor was derived from an adult with an advanced solid tumor such as melanoma, head and neck, liver or kidney cancer. The chain recombines TRBV11-2 with TRBJ2-6, with D perhaps assigned TRBD1 or TRBD2 (6 bases each). This specimen was CD4+ or CD8+ T cells sorted from blood, taken in a trial of the OX40 agonist ivuxolimab. The CDR3 region has the DNA TGTGCCAGCAGCCCCAGACTAGGGGGAGCCTCTGGGGCCAACGTCCTGACTTTC. Amino acid sequence: CASSPRLGGASGANVLTF.